This T cell receptor beta chain was recovered during a study of cytomegalovirus exposure and HLA in healthy donors. PCR was performed using 60 Vbeta and 13 Jbeta primers. TCRdb keeps only in-frame clones here, not all; method: immunoSEQ multiplex PCR. The sample shows about 160,000 clones, around 83% of them seen only once. V lost 2 bases and J lost 6; bases outside the gene matches: 6. This CDR3 comprises 15 residues. Study-wide findings and caveats: The study listed roughly 150 cytomegalovirus-associated TCR beta chains. The study had only CMV serostatus as immune exposure information. Highly shared sequence variants in one cluster were likely a sequencing artifact.

Healthy bone marrow donors formed the donor group. A word on this clone: The antigen remains unidentified.

This chain connects TRBV23-1 to TRBJ2-3; the match to TRBD1 covers 9 bases. TRBV23-1 is an ORF, with its function uncertain. The receptor was isolated from a man aged 45-65 years in good health and CMV-seropositive. The specimen was PBMCs. The CDR3 region is CASSQRTGVGDTQYF. DNA for the CDR3: TGCGCCAGCAGTCAACGGACAGGGGTAGGCGATACGCAGTATTTT.